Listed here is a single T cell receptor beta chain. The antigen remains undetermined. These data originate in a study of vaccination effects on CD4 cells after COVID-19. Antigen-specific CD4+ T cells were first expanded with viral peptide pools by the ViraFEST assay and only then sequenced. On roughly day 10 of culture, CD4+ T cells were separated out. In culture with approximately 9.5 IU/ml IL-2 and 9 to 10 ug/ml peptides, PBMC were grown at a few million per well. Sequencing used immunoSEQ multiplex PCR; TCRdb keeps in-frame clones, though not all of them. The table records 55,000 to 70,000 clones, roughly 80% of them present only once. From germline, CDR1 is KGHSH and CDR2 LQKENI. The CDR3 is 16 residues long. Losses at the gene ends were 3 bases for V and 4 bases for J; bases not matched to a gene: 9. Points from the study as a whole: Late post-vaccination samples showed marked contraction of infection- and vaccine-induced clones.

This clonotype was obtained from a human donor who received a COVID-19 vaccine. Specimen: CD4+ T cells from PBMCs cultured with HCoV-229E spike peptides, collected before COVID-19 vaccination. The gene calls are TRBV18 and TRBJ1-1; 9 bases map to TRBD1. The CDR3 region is CASSPKQGAMGTEAFF. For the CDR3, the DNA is TGTGCCAGCTCACCCAAACAGGGGGCGATGGGCACTGAAGCTTTCTTT.